This TCR beta chain was captured by sequencing in a study of cytomegalovirus exposure and HLA in healthy donors (dated by TCRdb to 2017 to 2019). Regarding the study in general: According to an earlier analysis of 587 of the donors, about 179 million T cells yielded some 110 million unique TCR beta sequences and more than 250 Gb of sequence data. The number of typed donors differed by locus: roughly 629-630 for A, B, C, DRB1 and DQB1; roughly 510 for DQA1; 606 for DPA1; and around 450 for DPB1. Alongside the repertoire data, information on donor age, sex, ethnicity and CMV serostatus was compiled. Using immunosequencing, the study profiled T cell repertoires from approximately 700 subjects and related those repertoires to cytomegalovirus serostatus. Several DR-DQ haplotypes were treated as single units for association and clustering because of strong linkage in the cohort. On average, roughly 240,000 unique TCR beta nucleotide sequences were sequenced per donor among 300 to 500 genotyped donors of the cohort, with roughly 18% of those sequences being non-productive. Roughly 290 gigabases of sequencing data and around 80 million unique TCR sequences made up an early release that covered under 750 HLA-typed donors. The genetic ancestry cluster associated with self-reported Caucasian donors included over 65% of the roughly 400 genotyped donors. In the later analysis, no new phenotypic data were used to find candidate immune exposures; instead, reliance was placed on TCR beta sequences and their occurrence across donors. To predict cytomegalovirus infection status, the study brought together high-throughput TCR immunosequencing, statistical association of individual TCRs with disease status, and machine learning. The aim of the study was to test whether cataloging public T cell receptors could identify signatures of past pathogen exposure. A separate validation cohort of roughly 130 different subjects was used in addition to the approximately 670-subject first cohort. In a later analysis, previously published TCR beta repertoires from some 640 donors were re-analyzed and high-resolution HLA genotyping was added so that TCR occurrence patterns could be studied. A later genetic analysis took genome-wide SNP genotypes for 398 of the 666 donors and used that subset as a discovery cohort. An earlier analysis of approximately 640 of the donors applied high-throughput TCR beta sequencing to assess whether each TCR beta V gene segment acted as functional or pseudogenic. All discovery cohort repertoires had been generated on a single sequencing platform. HLA typing covered class I and class II loci at four-digit resolution. Broad study findings and their caveats: Sequencing depth was assumed to be roughly uniform across donors in the presence/absence analyses, though that assumption may not hold. Cytomegalovirus status was reported to be diagnosed by the classifier with high specificity and sensitivity in both the original and validation cohorts. In a later analysis, around 15,000 TCR beta sequences were associated with specific HLA alleles at a false discovery rate of 0.05. Some 16 rarely observed V segments, including chromosome 9 orphons, were excluded from the earlier analysis of some 590 of the donors because counts were too low. Most CMV-associated TCR beta chains appeared to be HLA-restricted in a later analysis, and the HLA associations seemed to be driven largely by CMV exposure. A cluster of highly shared sequence variants was judged likely to represent a technical artifact of the sequencing pipeline. A further reported finding was that TCR beta sequences accurately predicted the HLA-A and HLA-B alleles for most subjects in the first cohort. Three of the identified cytomegalovirus-associated TCR beta chains were confirmed in vitro to be specific for cytomegalovirus antigens. Correlated functional status among segregating V segments might be attributable to linkage disequilibrium, but an unknown experimental factor could not be ruled out. The only immune exposure information available for the cohort was CMV serostatus. When HLA alleles, especially DR and DQ, strongly co-occurred, attributing TCR associations to individual alleles was difficult. Compared with the approximately 670-donor mean, donors in an Asian-associated ancestry cluster had fewer N-insertions in productive TCRs, according to a later genetic analysis. An association between a missense DCLRE1C variant and V-gene and J-gene trimming of TCR beta chains was found in a later genetic analysis and replicated in an independent cohort. Across donors, most TCR sequences were observed very rarely, whereas some public TCRs were present in many individuals. A later analysis found that TCR association rates varied across HLA loci, with DRB1 alleles showing the most associated TCRs and HLA-C alleles the fewest. Only TCR beta chains were sequenced in this cohort, and the absence of alpha or paired-chain data limited detectable features. The authors suggested that the approach could potentially be generalized to other disease states and immunological phenotypes. Broadly in line with IMGT annotations, most TCR beta V segments showed up in productive rearrangements about 87% or about 30% of the time in an earlier analysis of approximately 640 of the donors. Because the 87-base-pair reads could not distinguish some IMGT-functional V segments, including TRBV6-2 and TRBV6-3, those segments were excluded. In a later analysis, HLA-associated TCR beta chains showed more clonal expansion and lower generation probabilities than non-associated chains that were equally common. A total of 150 or so TCR beta chains were listed by the study as associated with cytomegalovirus. In a later analysis, several top co-occurrence clusters were reported to appear linked to parvovirus B19, influenza, CMV and Epstein-Barr virus. Because HLA typing was unavailable for some donors at each locus, only the typed subset was used in association tests.

The cohort consisted of approximately 690 healthy bone marrow donors. Cohort members were all nominally healthy when sampled, although unrecorded immune exposures were likely present. The donor was CMV seronegative and belonged to the group of 320 or so seronegative cohort members. Every donor gave a peripheral blood sample, and the peripheral blood mononuclear cells from that sample were used for TCR beta sequencing. Genomic DNA extraction from the blood cell samples was performed with the Qiagen DNeasy Blood Extraction Kit. V and J are truncated by 1 base and 7 bases respectively, leaving an intervening sequence of 5 bases. CDR1 and CDR2, looked up from the germline V gene, are SNHLY and FYNNEI. The cysteine opens and the phenylalanine closes a CDR3 of 12 amino acids. The sequence is cut down to CDR3 DNA, 36 bases in frame from base 1. Receptors were amplified or captured by the immunoSEQ multiplex PCR assay. For the multiplex PCR, a mixture combining 60 forward primers for TCR Vbeta segments and 13 reverse primers for TCR Jbeta segments was used. The CDR3 region of rearranged TCR beta genes was amplified from genomic DNA with a multiplex PCR assay. The amplified TCR beta libraries were sequenced on the Illumina HiSeq System as 87-base-pair reads. The authors' analysis ran thus. Across the 500 to 750 repertoires, a later analysis counted some 80 million unique TCR beta chains, around 11 million of which were shared by at least two donors. To remove PCR and sequencing errors, raw reads were error-corrected and collapsed into unique sequences using a nearest-neighbor algorithm that merged closely related sequences. CDR3 sequences were aligned to IMGT reference sequences to assign V, D and J gene segments. For a sequence to be retained, at least a six-nucleotide match to both a V gene segment and a J gene segment was required. Rearrangements were classified as productive when the CDR3 lacked stop codons and remained in frame with V and J, and all other rearrangements were classified as non-productive. Following IMGT convention, CDR3 was defined as the stretch from the second conserved V-encoded cysteine up to the conserved J-encoded phenylalanine. In an earlier analysis of some 550 of the donors, sequences lacking an unambiguous match to a single V gene segment were excluded. An earlier analysis of some 610 of the donors called V segments functional above 56.7% productive rearrangements and segregating when the between-donor standard deviation exceeded 5%. To diagnose cytomegalovirus status from the catalog of TCR beta chain sequences, a statistical classification framework was built. A later analysis assigned V and J genes by comparing TCR nucleotide sequences with IMGT/GENE-DB human TR gene sequences. The TCRdist pipeline was used in a later analysis to assign CDR3 sequences and most-parsimonious VDJ recombination scenarios. In a later analysis, every TCR beta chain was defined by the combination of its CDR3 amino acid sequence and its V-gene family, and reads without a unique V-gene family were dropped. A later analysis removed several hundred highly shared, low-generation-probability nucleotide sequences to deal with suspected cross-contamination and a sequencing artifact. In a later analysis, a clonal expansion index was calculated for each public chain from normalized within-repertoire ranks of inferred template counts. Generation probabilities in a later analysis came from a VDJ recombination model fitted to out-of-frame rearrangements, and those results were checked against IGoR. Hypergeometric tests were used in a later analysis to score TCR-TCR, TCR-HLA and TCR-CMV co-occurrence, with a repertoire-size bias correction applied to the TCR pairs. To estimate false discovery rates, a later analysis permuted the HLA or CMV assignments 20 times. In a later analysis, co-occurring TCRs were grouped with DBSCAN, and TCRdist sequence similarity was added when clustering was performed within HLA-allele-positive subsets. Co-occurrence clustering excluded repertoires with fewer than 30,000 or more than 120,000 public chains, plus five with anomalous nucleotide sharing. TCRdb mirrors the immuneACCESS table, restricted to in-frame sequences. Some clones are absent from its copies; in checked studies, under half trace to an unresolved V gene, and the reason for the others is unknown. The V and J calls and clone size are taken from that table; D and trimming were inferred from the DNA. Present in this sample are approximately 220,000 clones, approximately 83% of which were seen just once. The ten largest clones represent roughly 0.71% of the sample.

Comments on this clone: The antigen it recognizes is unknown. There are no base qualities to consult, and no much larger clone falls within one base.

Sequences were obtained from PBMCs. In this chain, TRBV2 is recombined with TRBJ1-5, with TRBD1 tentatively as D gene (5 bases match). The TCR sequence derives from a boy aged 2 to 9 in good health and CMV-seronegative. The CDR3 protein: CASSEGGQPQHF. The sequence in DNA is TGTGCCAGCAGTGAAGGGGGCCAGCCCCAGCATTTT.